The clone carrying this T cell receptor beta chain was observed a handful of times. Its antigen is not identified. PCR was performed using 60 Vbeta and 13 Jbeta primers. Some clones are missing from TCRdb's copy, which holds only in-frame ones; the method was immunoSEQ multiplex PCR. The sample lists more than 70,000 clones, roughly 80% occurring once. The data were obtained in a study of cytomegalovirus exposure and HLA in healthy donors. Study-level findings and limits: A classifier reportedly called cytomegalovirus status with high sensitivity and specificity.

This CDR3 is 12 amino acids long. V lost 5 bases and J lost 7, with 11 bases in between. CDR1 and CDR2 from the germline V gene are MNHNY and SVGAGI (reference sequence). The receptor was isolated from a boy younger than 18 in good health and CMV-seronegative. Sequencing used PBMCs. V gene TRBV6-6 combines with J gene TRBJ1-1; TRBD1 is a possible D gene (5 bases). The CDR3 is CASSTRVVEAFF. CDR3 sequence (DNA): TGTGCCAGCAGTACCAGGGTTGTTGAAGCTTTCTTT.